The entry below describes one TCR beta chain. The CDR3 extends over 12 amino acids. Germline V lookup: CDR1 LGHDT, CDR2 YNNKEL (reference sequence). Trimming stripped 4 bases from V and 11 bases from J, with 9 bases between. This specimen comes from a study of blood T cell repertoires in COVID-19. Overall study: In each case, the material was cDNA or gDNA derived from T cells, B-cell-depleted T cells, or PBMCs.

As handled by the study authors: Nucleated cell number was recorded as an estimate derived from reference gene primer amplification. Here immunoSEQ multiplex PCR was the method, and the copy in TCRdb shows in-frame clones only, minus some. V and J calls and clone size are as listed in that table; D and trimming were resolved from the DNA. The sample holds roughly 210,000 clones, around 80% seen once. The sequenced material came from peripheral blood. The TCR was taken from a woman at least 80 years old with COVID-19, enrolled during active disease. The chain carries TRBV3-1 (or the pseudogene TRBV3-2) and TRBJ1-6; D unclear. For the CDR3, the DNA is TGTGCCAGCAGCCGTGCCGAGCCACCCCTCCACTTT. Translated, it gives CASSRAEPPLHF.